This TCR beta chain was observed in a study of brain T cells in children with intractable seizures. On this clone: Its antigen is not identified.

Sequencing used immunoSEQ multiplex PCR; TCRdb keeps in-frame clones, though not all of them. Of approximately 110,000 clones in the sample, approximately 94% were seen once. Study-wide results and limits: Pre- and post-surgery blood differed in depth, so pre-surgery absences may be undersampling.

Sequencing was limited to surgery cases with top T cell transcript signatures in brain tissue. The CDR3 spans 18 residues. Germline-derived CDR1 and CDR2 are MNHEY and SMNVEV (reference sequence). After removal of 3 bases from V and 4 bases from J, the junction contained 9 bases not matched to a gene. The sequence was collected from a boy under three years old with hemimegalencephaly and intractable seizures. The sample in question was peripheral blood, obtained at surgery. The chain recombines TRBV27 with TRBJ2-2; 12 bases are a match to TRBD2. Here the CDR3 DNA reads TGTGCCAGCAGTTTGGGGCAAGGACTAGCGGGACCCACCGGGGAGCTGTTTTTT. This sequence encodes CASSLGQGLAGPTGELFF.